The rows below give T cell receptor beta chains drawn from one sample of a study of T cells in Graves' hyperthyroidism and ophthalmopathy. TCRdb reprocessed the multiplex PCR reads with MiXCR, giving one entry per CDR3 protein. Here the sample spans about 410,000 distinct CDR3 sequences, roughly 14% being singletons. What was sequenced was blood. These receptors all come from a man aged 18-30 years with Graves' ophthalmopathy. Each CDR3 is given with its conserved first and last residue.

v_gene: TRBV11-2; j_gene: TRBJ2-1; CDR3aa: CASSFRTAYNEQFF
v_gene: TRBV15; j_gene: TRBJ2-7; CDR3aa: CATSREGTGYEQYF
v_gene: TRBV7-9; j_gene: TRBJ2-1; CDR3aa: CASSLLLHNEQFF
v_gene: TRBV5-6; j_gene: TRBJ1-1; CDR3aa: CASSWQGRATEAFF
v_gene: TRBV30; j_gene: TRBJ2-6; CDR3aa: CAWTPAGANVLTF
v_gene: TRBV29-1; j_gene: TRBJ1-1; CDR3aa: CSVGSAENTEAFF
v_gene: TRBV10-1; j_gene: TRBJ2-7; CDR3aa: CASSKGGQVEQYF
v_gene: TRBV7-8; j_gene: TRBJ1-1; CDR3aa: CASSLARVVTEAFF
v_gene: TRBV11-1; j_gene: TRBJ1-4; CDR3aa: CASSFSASTNEKLFF
v_gene: TRBV6-2/TRBV6-3; j_gene: TRBJ1-2; CDR3aa: CASSGPGQGSYGYTF
v_gene: TRBV6-2/TRBV6-3; j_gene: TRBJ2-6; CDR3aa: CASSYWGYSSGANVLTF
v_gene: TRBV20-1; j_gene: TRBJ2-3; CDR3aa: CSARILAENTDTQYF
v_gene: TRBV10-1; j_gene: TRBJ1-2; CDR3aa: CASSEAGYYGYTF
v_gene: TRBV5-1; j_gene: TRBJ2-5; CDR3aa: CASSLVGKVRETQYF
v_gene: TRBV5-1; j_gene: TRBJ2-5; CDR3aa: CASSSLADQETQYF
v_gene: TRBV18; j_gene: TRBJ1-1; CDR3aa: CASSLFSGQTMNTEAFF